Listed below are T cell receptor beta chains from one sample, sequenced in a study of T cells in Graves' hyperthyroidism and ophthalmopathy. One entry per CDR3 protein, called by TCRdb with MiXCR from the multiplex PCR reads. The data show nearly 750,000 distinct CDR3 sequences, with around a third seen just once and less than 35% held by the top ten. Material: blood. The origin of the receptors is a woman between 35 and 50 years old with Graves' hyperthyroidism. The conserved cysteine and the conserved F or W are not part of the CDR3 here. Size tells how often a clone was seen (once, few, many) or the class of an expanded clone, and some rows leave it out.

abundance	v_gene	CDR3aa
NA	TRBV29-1	SFRLDPDTQY
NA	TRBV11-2	ASSLVPPGTQY
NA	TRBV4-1	ASSQEASIFYEQY
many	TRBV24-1	ATSDRTTSGGAGEQY
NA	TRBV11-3	ASSRSRVGEKLF
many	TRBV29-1	SVETGATYEQY
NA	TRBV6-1	ASTQLAVNTGELF
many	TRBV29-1	SVVAQGQGKAGGYT
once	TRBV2	ASSELGTEDQPQH
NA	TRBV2	ASSHGAQGTQPQH
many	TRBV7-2	ASSLTGVPSSPLH
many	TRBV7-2	ASSFRGGMNTEAF
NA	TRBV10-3	ASSYSQRQKTHTDTQY
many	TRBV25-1	ASSDDTEAF
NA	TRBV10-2	ASRSDTQY
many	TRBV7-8	ASSPGGVTEQY
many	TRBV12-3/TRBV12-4	ASRDSGVTEAF
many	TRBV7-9	ASSFGTAPYGYT
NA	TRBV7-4	ASSTDNRRPGYT